This TCR beta chain was observed in a study of identical twins. Overall study findings and caveats: With monozygotic twins, out-of-frame TCR alpha sharing exceeded what models estimated.

A universal primer site came from template switching; cDNA carried unique molecular identifiers. TCRdb called the 5' RACE reads again in MiXCR, with one record for every CDR3 protein. The sample holds around 250,000 distinct CDR3 sequences, about 13% seen once. This clonotype showed up just a few times. Its antigen is unidentified. Among all donors, each was a healthy Caucasian. This CDR3 region has 13 residues. V shed 5 bases, J shed 8 bases, and the junction held 5 bases outside the gene matches. Per the germline V gene, CDR1 is SGHTA and CDR2 is FQGNSA. These same records also appear under a second study, on yellow fever vaccine responses in identical twins.

The rearrangement joins TRBV7-2 to TRBJ2-3; TRBD2 matches at 9 bases. The origin of this receptor is a woman under 30 in good health. The sample was memory (CD45RO+) T cells sorted from blood. DNA for the CDR3: TGTGCCAGCAGCCGTCCGGGACTAGCTACGCAGTATTTT. It translates to CASSRPGLATQYF.